Shown below are 4 T cell receptor beta chains from a single sample sequenced in a study of post-analysis software for immune sequencing data. cDNA libraries of TCR beta carried unique molecular identifiers. TCRdb reprocessed the PCR reads via MiXCR and lists one record per CDR3 protein. The sample has about 160,000 distinct CDR3 sequences, under 40% seen once. The specimen comprised blood, sampled after autologous hematopoietic stem cell transplantation. The source of these receptors is a girl aged 5-17 years with multiple sclerosis.

This clonotype has only a few counts. V and J are TRBV28 and TRBJ2-4; no clear D. The V gene lost 4 bases and the J gene lost 1 base, with 17 bases spanning the gap. Germline loops: CDR1 MDHEN, CDR2 SYDVKM. The CDR3 length is 17 residues. The CDR3 here is CASSWGFSSLAKNIQYF. The DNA for the CDR3 is TGTGCCAGCAGTTGGGGTTTTAGTTCGCTGGCCAAAAACATTCAGTACTTC.

The J gene is TRBJ2-5, the V gene TRBV15; D might be TRBD1 (6 bases). The J call may be in error: the DNA end matches TRBJ2-7 better. The CDR3 is 15 residues long. The germline CDR1 and CDR2 sequences are LNHNV and YYDKDF (reference sequence). The CDR3 is CATSRSRDISYEQYF. The CDR3 DNA is TGTGCCACCAGCAGATCCCGGGACATAAGCTACGAGCAGTACTTC.

This chain joins TRBV7-9 and TRBJ2-7, with D possibly being TRBD1 (6 bases). V was shortened by 6 bases and J by 3 bases, with 12 bases between the two germline ends. CDR3 size: 13 residues. Germline-derived CDR1 and CDR2 are SEHNR and FQNEAQ (reference sequence). The CDR3 nucleotides are TGTGCCAGCAGTTCTAAGACAGGCTACGAGCAGTACTTC. Translating gives CASSSKTGYEQYF.

This clonotype was counted between two and nine times. The chain uses TRBV7-6 and TRBJ2-1; D might be TRBD2 (6 bases). CDR3 size: 17 residues. Germline V gene lookup returns CDR1 SGHVS and CDR2 FNYEAQ. Trimming removed 4 bases from V and 2 bases from J, with 18 bases in between. The chain's CDR3 is CASSSKGLGGTYNEQFF. CDR3 in DNA: TGTGCCAGCAGCTCTAAGGGGTTGGGCGGGACCTACAATGAGCAGTTCTTC.